The T cell receptor (beta chain) under discussion was sequenced for a study of identical twins. General observations from the study: The more abundant beta clonotypes in cord blood had fewer insertions, and memory repertoires did not show this.

TCRdb used MiXCR to reprocess the 5' RACE reads, holding one entry per CDR3 protein. Among about 890,000 distinct CDR3 sequences listed, around 12% were seen once. The CDR3 has 13 residues. The V gene lost 3 bases and the J gene lost 8 bases, with 13 bases spanning the gap. From germline, CDR1 is DFQATT and CDR2 SNEGSKA (reference sequence). This clonotype was seen only a few times. The antigen is undetermined. These same records also appear under a second study, on yellow fever vaccine responses in identical twins.

Sequenced sample: PBMCs. This sequence originates from a woman aged 18-29 years in good health. J is TRBJ1-4 and V is TRBV20-1; D is perhaps TRBD1 (5 bases). As DNA, the CDR3 is TGCAGTGCTAGGAGGAGGGGAAGCGAAAAACTGTTTTTT. Encoded protein: CSARRRGSEKLFF.